Each of the 6 T cell receptor beta chains below was sequenced from the same sample in a study of identifying expanded T cells in peripheral blood. The assay was immunoSEQ multiplex PCR, and TCRdb's table has in-frame clones only and misses some. The sample lists 50,000 to 60,000 clones; over 75% were seen once. Sequencing was performed on blood. All receptors derive from a person aged 18 to 75 in good health.

This clone was recorded once. J is TRBJ2-7 and V is TRBV30; D perhaps matches TRBD2 (6 bases). CDR1 is GTSNPN and CDR2 is SVGIG in the germline V gene (reference sequence). The CDR3 length is 14 residues. Trimming took 5 bases from V and 2 from J, leaving 16 bases between them. CDR3 protein: CAWARGGITYEQYV. The CDR3, as DNA: TGTGCCTGGGCCCGCGGAGGGATCACCTACGAGCAGTACGTC.

This chain uses TRBV27 with TRBJ2-1; possible D gene TRBD1, 5 bases. The CDR3 sequence is 13 residues long. Germline V gene lookup returns CDR1 MNHEY and CDR2 SMNVEV (reference sequence). V was cut by 3 bases and J by 4 bases, with 7 bases left in between. CDR3 region: CASSFDRYNEQFF. The DNA for the CDR3 is TGTGCCAGCAGTTTCGACAGATACAATGAGCAGTTCTTC.

This clone was recorded a few times. The V call is TRBV5-4, the J call TRBJ2-7; no clear D gene. The CDR3 length is 15 residues. Germline V gene lookup returns CDR1 SGHNT and CDR2 YYREEE (reference sequence). V lost 1 base and J lost 2, with 13 bases in between. Here the CDR3 reads CASSLKPTVTYEQYF. CDR3 nucleotides: TGTGCCAGCAGCTTGAAACCCACGGTAACCTACGAGCAGTACTTC.

The V gene is TRBV18, the J gene TRBJ2-3; D is undetermined. The CDR3 length is 12 residues. The germline V gene has CDR1 KGHSH and CDR2 LQKENI. The V end lost 5 bases, the J end lost 8 bases, and 11 bases lay between the germline ends. The CDR3 here is CASSTEQSTQYF. As DNA, the CDR3 is TGTGCCAGCTCAACTGAGCAGTCTACGCAGTATTTT.

The chain links TRBV5-1 to TRBJ1-2; 7 nucleotides align to TRBD1. After removal of 2 bases from V and 8 bases from J, the junction contained 12 bases not matched to a gene. Germline V gene lookup returns CDR1 SGHRS and CDR2 YFSETQ. This CDR3 comprises 15 residues. CDR3 region: CASSLSKQGSRGYTF. The CDR3, as DNA: TGCGCCAGCAGCTTATCAAAACAGGGGTCGCGCGGCTACACCTTC.

V gene TRBV4-1 combines with J gene TRBJ1-4; D is unclear. CDR3 size: 12 residues. V shed 1 base and J shed 7 bases, with 4 bases lying between them. CDR1 and CDR2 (germline): MGHRA, YSYEKL. CDR3 residues: CASSQVAEKLFF. In DNA form, the CDR3 reads TGCGCCAGCAGCCAAGTGGCTGAAAAACTGTTTTTT.